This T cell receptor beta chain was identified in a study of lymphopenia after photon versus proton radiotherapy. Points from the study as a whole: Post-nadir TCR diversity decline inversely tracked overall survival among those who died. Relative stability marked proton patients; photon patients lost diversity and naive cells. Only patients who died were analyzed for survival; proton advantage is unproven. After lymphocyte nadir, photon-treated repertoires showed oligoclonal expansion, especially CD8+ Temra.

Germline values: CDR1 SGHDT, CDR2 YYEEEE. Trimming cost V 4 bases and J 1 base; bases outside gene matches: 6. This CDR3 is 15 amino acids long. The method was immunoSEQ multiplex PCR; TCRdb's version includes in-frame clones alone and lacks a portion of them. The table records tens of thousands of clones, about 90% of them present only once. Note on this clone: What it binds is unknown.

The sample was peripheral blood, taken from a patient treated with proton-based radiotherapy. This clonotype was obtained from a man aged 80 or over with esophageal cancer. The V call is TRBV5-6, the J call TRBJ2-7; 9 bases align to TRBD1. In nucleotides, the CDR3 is TGTGCCAGCAGCCTCGGACAGGGGCGATCCTACGAGCAGTACTTC. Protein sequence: CASSLGQGRSYEQYF.